A single sample gave rise to the 17 T cell receptor beta chains below, sequenced in a study of blood T cell repertoires in COVID-19. Data came from immunoSEQ multiplex PCR; TCRdb stores just in-frame clones and leaves some out. Of about half a million clones in the sample, approximately 83% were seen once. What was sequenced was peripheral blood. These receptors were obtained from a human donor in a cohort sampled during active COVID-19.

The rearrangement links TRBV30 to TRBJ2-1; tentative D call: TRBD2 (6 bases). CDR1 and CDR2 from the germline V gene are GTSNPN and SVGIG (reference sequence). The CDR3 covers 15 residues. The V gene lost 1 base and the J gene lost 2 bases, with 12 bases spanning the gap. The CDR3, as DNA: TGTGCCTGGAGTGGTAGCGGAGAGGCCTACAATGAGCAGTTCTTC. It is translated as CAWSGSGEAYNEQFF.

V usage is TRBV11-3 and J usage is TRBJ2-1; no firm D call. The CDR3 is made up of 11 amino acids. Germline CDR1 is SGHNT and CDR2 is YENEEA. The V end was cut by 8 bases, the J end by 7 bases, with 9 bases between. The CDR3 DNA is TGTGCCAGCGGTCAGAGGAATGAGCAGTTCTTC. It is translated as CASGQRNEQFF.

This sequence joins TRBV27 and TRBJ1-3; D not resolved. V dropped 6 bases and J dropped 7 bases, with 10 bases sitting between them. The CDR3 covers 12 residues. From germline, CDR1 is MNHEY and CDR2 SMNVEV (reference sequence). The CDR3 loop reads CASRSRLNTIYF. The CDR3 nucleotides read TGTGCCAGCAGATCCAGGCTGAACACCATATATTTT.

V usage is TRBV12-3 or TRBV12-4 and J usage is TRBJ2-5, with D possibly TRBD1 on 5 matching bases. CDR3 size: 12 residues. The V and J ends lost 5 bases and 3 bases respectively, with 7 bases between them. In DNA, the CDR3 is TGTGCCAGCAGTCAAGGGGAAGAGACCCAGTACTTC. This encodes CASSQGEETQYF.

J is TRBJ1-3 and V is TRBV3-1 (or the pseudogene TRBV3-2), with 9 positions matching TRBD1. CDR1 LGHDT and CDR2 YNNKEL come from the germline V gene (reference sequence). The CDR3 covers 16 residues. V shed 4 bases, J shed 0 bases, and the junction held 4 bases outside the gene matches. CDR3 protein: CASSPGQGYSGNTIYF. DNA for the CDR3: TGTGCCAGCAGCCCGGGACAGGGTTACTCTGGAAACACCATATATTTT.

CDR3 coding DNA: TGTGCCAGCAGCCTCCAAGAGGGTCGATCTGGAAACACCATATATTTT. Its translation is CASSLQEGRSGNTIYF. The chain has TRBV5-5 and TRBJ1-3, with D unclear. V lost 4 bases, J lost 1 base, and 15 bases lay in between. CDR1 and CDR2 from the germline V gene are SGHKS and YYEKEE (reference sequence). The CDR3 is made up of 16 amino acids.

The V gene is TRBV11-2, the J gene TRBJ2-1; 11 bases line up with TRBD2. The CDR3 runs to 13 residues. Germline V gene sequence: CDR1 SGHAT, CDR2 FQNNGV. This CDR3 is CATVAGGYNEQFF. CDR3 DNA sequence: TGTGCGACGGTAGCGGGAGGGTACAATGAGCAGTTCTTC. The complete variable domain, with remaining parts taken from reference TRBV11-2 and TRBJ2-1, reads EAGVAQSPRYKIIEKRQSVAFWCNPISGHATLYWYQQILGQGPKLLIQFQNNGVVDDSQLPKDRFSAERLKGVDSTLKIQPAKLEDSAVYLCATVAGGYNEQFFGPGTRLTVL.

The V call is TRBV6-5, the J call TRBJ2-5; TRBD1 might be the D (5 bases). The CDR3 is 15 residues long. Germline V gene lookup returns CDR1 MNHEY and CDR2 SVGAGI. V lost 4 bases and J 5 bases, leaving 17 bases between the germline ends. The CDR3: CASSSDGQGFETQYF. Here the CDR3 DNA reads TGTGCCAGCAGTTCAGACGGCCAGGGCTTCGAGACCCAGTACTTC.

The rearrangement uses TRBV27 and TRBJ2-3; 11 bases agree with TRBD2. Germline V gives CDR1 MNHEY, CDR2 SMNVEV (reference sequence). Losses at the gene ends were 5 bases for V and 7 bases for J; bases not matched to a gene: 5. The CDR3 consists of 14 residues. The CDR3 region is CASSVLAGVHTQYF. The CDR3 DNA reads TGTGCCAGCAGTGTACTAGCGGGGGTCCATACGCAGTATTTT.

The chain is built from TRBV11-2 and TRBJ2-5; 8 nucleotides match TRBD1. The germline V gene encodes CDR1 SGHAT and CDR2 FQNNGV. After removal of 5 bases from V and 5 bases from J, the junction contained 7 bases not matched to a gene. The CDR3 has 14 residues. This CDR3 reads CASSPRTGRETQYF. The CDR3 DNA reads as TGTGCCAGCAGCCCCAGGACAGGGAGGGAGACCCAGTACTTC.

The chain recombines TRBV18 with TRBJ2-7; TRBD2 matches at 10 bases. The ends lost 6 bases at V and 7 bases at J; junction bases unmatched: 15. Per the germline V gene, CDR1 is KGHSH and CDR2 is LQKENI. The CDR3 sequence is 16 residues long. The CDR3 loop is CASSPSNAAGGLEQYF. The CDR3 DNA reads as TGTGCCAGCTCCCCATCCAACGCAGCGGGAGGGCTTGAGCAGTACTTC. The full variable domain, its missing parts supplied by reference TRBV18 and TRBJ2-7, is NAGVMQNPRHLVRRRGQEARLRCSPMKGHSHVYWYRQLPEEGLKFMVYLQKENIIDESGMPKERFSAEFPKEGPSILRIQQVVRGDSAAYFCASSPSNAAGGLEQYFGPGTRLTVT.

The genes are TRBV5-6 and TRBJ2-1; the match to TRBD2 covers 8 bases. V trimming: 3 bases; J trimming: 7 bases; junction bases outside the gene matches: 0. CDR3 size: 12 residues. Looked up from germline, CDR1 is SGHDT and CDR2 is YYEEEE. For the CDR3, the DNA is TGTGCCAGCAGCTCTAGCGGGAATGAGCAGTTCTTC. Its translation is CASSSSGNEQFF. The full variable domain, with the rest looked up from reference TRBV5-6 and TRBJ2-1, is DAGVTQSPTHLIKTRGQQVTLRCSPKSGHDTVSWYQQALGQGPQFIFQYYEEEERQRGNFPDRFSGHQFPNYSSELNVNALLLGDSALYLCASSSSGNEQFFGPGTRLTVL.

This clone was picked up many times. The chain is built from TRBV3-1 (or the pseudogene TRBV3-2) and TRBJ1-1; 7 bases are a match to TRBD1. The V gene end was trimmed by 1 base and the J gene end by 8 bases; junction bases not matched to a gene: 7. This CDR3 comprises 14 residues. Looked up from germline, CDR1 is LGHDT and CDR2 is YNNKEL (reference sequence). The CDR3 region has the DNA TGTGCCAGCAGCCAAGTTCACAGGGGCAGCGAAGCTTTCTTT. Encoded protein: CASSQVHRGSEAFF.

The table lists this clone with a few counts. The rearrangement links TRBV7-9 to TRBJ2-1; the D gene is possibly TRBD1 (6 bases). This CDR3 region has 13 residues. Per germline, CDR1 SEHNR and CDR2 FQNEAQ (reference sequence). V lost 0 bases to trimming and J lost 8 bases, with 8 bases between them. Here the CDR3 DNA reads TGTGCCAGCAGCTTAGCACAGGGCTATGAGCAGTTCTTC. This codes for CASSLAQGYEQFF. Supplemented by reference TRBV7-9 and TRBJ2-1, the full variable domain reads DTGVSQNPRHKITKRGQNVTFRCDPISEHNRLYWYRQTLGQGPEFLTYFQNEAQLEKSRLLSDRFSAERPKGSFSTLEIQRTEQGDSAMYLCASSLAQGYEQFFGPGTRLTVL.

This sequence joins TRBV19 and TRBJ1-4; no reliable D call. The germline V gene has CDR1 LNHDA and CDR2 SQIVND (reference sequence). The CDR3 sequence is 15 residues long. Deletions cut 5 bases from V and 5 bases from J, with 15 bases between. The CDR3 region has the DNA TGTGCCAGTAGTGAGGTAGGACTGCCGAATGAAAAACTGTTTTTT. This codes for CASSEVGLPNEKLFF.

This chain connects TRBV19 to TRBJ1-4; weak D call: TRBD1 (6 bases). From germline, CDR1 is LNHDA and CDR2 SQIVND (reference sequence). Between the trimmed V and J ends, which lost 3 bases and 3 bases, there was a span of 11 bases. The CDR3 covers 15 residues. CDR3 bases: TGTGCCAGTAGTATTGGGGGACAACCTAATGAAAAACTGTTTTTT. Its translation is CASSIGGQPNEKLFF.

CDR3 bases: TGTGCCAGCAGTTTATCCCCGGGACAGGGAGGTCAGGGCACTGAAGCTTTCTTT. This sequence encodes CASSLSPGQGGQGTEAFF. J is TRBJ1-1 and V is TRBV27, with 9 bases lining up with TRBD1. The CDR3 covers 18 residues. V dropped 0 bases and J dropped 4; count of bases not matched to a gene: 12. CDR1 is MNHEY and CDR2 is SMNVEV in the germline V gene (reference sequence).